The 10 T cell receptor beta chains presented below share a single source sample, sequenced in a study of molecular identifiers for immune sequencing clone quantification. TCRdb fed the PCR reads into MiXCR, producing one record per CDR3 protein. The table shows 70,000 to 95,000 distinct CDR3 sequences, with 19% occurring only once. The material sequenced was naive CD8+ T cells from blood, with Jurkat cell RNA spiked in. Subset specified: FACS-sorted CD8+CD4-CCR7+CD45RA+ naive T cells. The receptors were sampled from a human donor in good health. Some libraries in this study had Jurkat cell RNA spiked in.

This clonotype was seen repeatedly, ten times or more. The chain carries TRBV28 and TRBJ2-1; possible D gene TRBD2, 6 bases. The V and J ends lost 5 bases and 5 bases respectively, with 16 bases between them. The CDR3 has 15 amino acids. The germline V gene has CDR1 MDHEN and CDR2 SYDVKM. CDR3 protein: CASSPQLTSHNEQFF. The CDR3 region has the DNA TGTGCCAGCAGTCCACAGCTTACTAGCCACAATGAGCAGTTCTTC.

This clonotype showed up many times. The chain links TRBV5-6 to TRBJ2-7; possible D gene TRBD2, 5 bases. V lost 2 bases and J lost 4, with 10 bases in between. CDR1 is SGHDT and CDR2 is YYEEEE in the germline V gene. The CDR3 extends over 13 amino acids. The DNA for the CDR3 is TGTGCCAGCAGCTTTTTTCGGGGTTACGAGCAGTACTTC. Its protein is CASSFFRGYEQYF. Combining the CDR3 with reference TRBV5-6 and TRBJ2-7 gives the whole variable domain DAGVTQSPTHLIKTRGQQVTLRCSPKSGHDTVSWYQQALGQGPQFIFQYYEEEERQRGNFPDRFSGHQFPNYSSELNVNALLLGDSALYLCASSFFRGYEQYFGPGTRLTVT.

This clonotype occurred many times. The rearrangement joins TRBV4-3 to TRBJ1-1, with D unclear. Germline values: CDR1 LGHNA, CDR2 YSLEER. The CDR3 loop spans 14 amino acids. V dropped 3 bases and J dropped 1 base, with 9 bases sitting between them. CDR3: CASSQIQKNTEAFF. Here the CDR3 DNA reads TGCGCCAGCAGCCAGATACAGAAGAACACTGAAGCTTTCTTT.

The table lists this clonotype with many counts. This rearrangement joins TRBV28 to TRBJ2-7; unclear D gene. V lost 5 bases to trimming and J lost 5 bases, with 10 bases between them. Germline V gene data show CDR1 as MDHEN and CDR2 as SYDVKM. CDR3 length equals 12 residues. The CDR3: CASSPPLDEQYF. The CDR3 DNA is TGTGCCAGCAGTCCACCCCTCGACGAGCAGTACTTC.

Note on this clonotype: One end of the junction varies from germline; a read error may be responsible. This chain links TRBV4-1 with TRBJ2-1; TRBD2 aligns across 7 bases. This CDR3 spans 19 amino acids. From germline, CDR1 is MGHRA and CDR2 YSYEKL. CDR3 sequence: CASSQDRPGLPRSYDEQFF. The DNA for the CDR3 is TGCGCCAGCAGCCAAGATCGACCGGGACTACCGCGCTCCTACGATGAGCAGTTCTTC.

This clonotype has a count of ten or more. The J gene is TRBJ2-3, the V gene TRBV18, with 15 nucleotides matching TRBD2. Germline loops: CDR1 KGHSH, CDR2 LQKENI. The CDR3 sequence is 19 residues long. The junction had 12 bases not matched to a gene; V was cut back by 6 bases and J by 2 bases. The CDR3 coding sequence is TGTGCCAGCTCCTGGACCGGGACTAGCGGGAGGTCCCTCACAGATACGCAGTATTTT. The encoded protein is CASSWTGTSGRSLTDTQYF.

In this sample, this clonotype turned up many times. The rearrangement uses TRBV4-1 and TRBJ2-1; D could derive from TRBD1 or TRBD2 (5 bases each). Germline V gives CDR1 MGHRA, CDR2 YSYEKL. The CDR3 runs to 13 residues. The V end lost 4 bases, the J end lost 7 bases, and 11 bases lay between the germline ends. CDR3 sequence: CASSPGTQNEQFF. DNA of the CDR3: TGCGCCAGCAGCCCCGGGACCCAAAATGAGCAGTTCTTC.

This clonotype was seen at least ten times. J is TRBJ1-2 and V is TRBV7-9, with 9 bases fitting TRBD1. This CDR3 is built from 14 residues. V was clipped by 5 bases and J by 3 bases; unmatched bases: 4. Germline V CDR1 and CDR2: SEHNR, FQNEAQ (reference sequence). The CDR3 protein is CASSRTGDYYGYTF. CDR3 nucleotides: TGTGCCAGCAGCCGGACAGGGGACTACTATGGCTACACCTTC.

This clonotype was observed many times. The J gene is TRBJ2-7, the V gene TRBV4-1; 10 bases are shared with TRBD2. Germline assignment: CDR1 MGHRA and CDR2 YSYEKL. Germline trimming cut 4 bases from V and 6 bases from J; bases unmatched to any gene: 6. The CDR3 is 14 residues long. The CDR3 DNA reads TGCGCCAGCAGCCCCGAGCGGGAGGGCGGCGAGCAGTACTTC. This sequence encodes CASSPEREGGEQYF.

In this sample, this clonotype turned up many times. This chain uses TRBV7-9 with TRBJ2-7, with 12 nucleotides matching TRBD2. Trimming removed 11 bases from V and 2 bases from J; junction bases left unmatched: 7. Germline V lookup: CDR1 SEHNR, CDR2 FQNEAQ (reference sequence). The CDR3 is 14 amino acids. CDR3 DNA: TGTGCCGAAGAGGGACTAGCGGGTCCCTACGAGCAGTACTTC. It yields the protein CAEEGLAGPYEQYF.